This TCR beta chain was observed in a study of shared clonotypes between healthy human individuals. This CDR3 is 10 amino acids long. Germline-derived CDR1 and CDR2 are SNHLY and FYNNEI. Trimming cost V 8 bases and J 4 bases, with 6 bases left between them. As for this clone: The sample has other DNA sequences that encode this CDR3 too.

Naive CD8 cells were CD45RO-negative, positively selected for CCR7, excluding terminally differentiated effector memory CD45RA+ cells. Donors comprised only Caucasian adults living in Nashville, Tennessee. The protocol was immunoSEQ multiplex PCR, while the TCRdb copy is restricted to in-frame clones and leaves out a portion. The profile shows 750,000 to 1,000,000 clones, over 90% of them singletons. The chain employs TRBV2 and TRBJ2-7; D is perhaps TRBD2 (5 bases). The sample consisted of naive CD8+ T cells sorted from blood. The clonotype comes from a man aged 25-45 years in good health. CDR3 in amino acids: CASGGYEQYF. The DNA of the CDR3 is TGTGCCAGCGGCGGGTACGAGCAGTACTTC.